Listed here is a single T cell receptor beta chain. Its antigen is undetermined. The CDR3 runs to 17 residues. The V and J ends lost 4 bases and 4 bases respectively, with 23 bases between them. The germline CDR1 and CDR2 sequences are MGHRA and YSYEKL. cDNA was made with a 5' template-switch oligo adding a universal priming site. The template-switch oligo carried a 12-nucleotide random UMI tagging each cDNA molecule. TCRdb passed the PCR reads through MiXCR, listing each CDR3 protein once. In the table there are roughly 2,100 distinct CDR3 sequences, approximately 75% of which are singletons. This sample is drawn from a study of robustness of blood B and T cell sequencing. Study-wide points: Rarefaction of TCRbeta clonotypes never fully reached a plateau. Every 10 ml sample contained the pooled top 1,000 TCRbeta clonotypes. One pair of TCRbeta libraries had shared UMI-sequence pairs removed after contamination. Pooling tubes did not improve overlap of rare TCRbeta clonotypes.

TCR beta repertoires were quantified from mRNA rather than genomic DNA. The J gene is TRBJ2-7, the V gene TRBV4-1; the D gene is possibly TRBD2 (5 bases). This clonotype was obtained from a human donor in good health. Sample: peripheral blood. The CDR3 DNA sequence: TGCGCCAGCAGCCCCGTCGGCCGTCGCGGGCCAAATTACGAGCAGTACTTC. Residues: CASSPVGRRGPNYEQYF.